The 5 T cell receptor beta chains below all came from one sample that was sequenced in a study of shared clonotypes between healthy human individuals. Sequencing used immunoSEQ multiplex PCR; TCRdb keeps in-frame clones, though not all of them. This table holds hundreds of thousands of clones, approximately 97% found once. Sequences were obtained from naive CD4+ T cells sorted from blood. Subset denoted: CD45RA+ positively selected. These receptors originate from a woman in her 30s in good health.

This chain connects TRBV29-1 to TRBJ2-5; D is unclear. The J call is doubtful: the DNA matches TRBJ2-7 better. This CDR3 contains 13 residues. Germline CDR1 reads SQVTM; CDR2 reads ANQGSEA. In DNA, the CDR3 is TGCAGCGTTGCTCGGGCTGTCGGGTACGAGCAGTACTTC. Encoded protein: CSVARAVGYEQYF.

This chain connects TRBV6-5 to TRBJ1-2, with D possibly matching TRBD1 (6 bases). Germline-derived CDR1 and CDR2 are MNHEY and SVGAGI. The CDR3 runs to 15 residues. Between the trimmed V and J ends, which lost 0 bases and 4 bases, there was a span of 12 bases. The CDR3 spells CASSYSRDTSYGYTF. CDR3 DNA: TGTGCCAGCAGTTACTCCAGGGACACGTCCTATGGCTACACCTTC.

The chain recombines TRBV4-1 with TRBJ2-1; maybe TRBD2 (6 bases). CDR1 is MGHRA and CDR2 is YSYEKL in the germline V gene. There are 15 residues in the CDR3. Deletions cut 4 bases from V and 9 bases from J, with 19 bases between. The CDR3 protein is CASSRDQTRRGEQFF. CDR3 DNA: TGCGCCAGCAGCCGCGACCAAACCCGGAGGGGTGAGCAGTTCTTC.

A note on this clone: The junction and the germline gene differ at one end; a read error may be behind it. V and J are TRBV14 and TRBJ2-7, with D possibly TRBD1 on 5 matching bases. Looked up from germline, CDR1 is SGHDN and CDR2 is FVKESK. This CDR3 spans 16 amino acids. In DNA form, the CDR3 reads TGTGCCAGCAGCCAGCTTCCAGGGATTCCCTCCTCCGAGCAGTACTTC. Translating gives CASSQLPGIPSSEQYF.

The chain couples TRBV15 to TRBJ2-7; perhaps TRBD1 as D (6 bases). CDR3 length: 16 amino acids. The germline V and J ends were trimmed by 5 bases and 2 bases, with 19 bases remaining between them. CDR1 is LNHNV, CDR2 YYDKDF, per germline (reference sequence). CDR3 DNA: TGTGCCACCAGCCCCCCCGGTGGACAGTTCCCCTACGAGCAGTACTTC. It translates to CATSPPGGQFPYEQYF.